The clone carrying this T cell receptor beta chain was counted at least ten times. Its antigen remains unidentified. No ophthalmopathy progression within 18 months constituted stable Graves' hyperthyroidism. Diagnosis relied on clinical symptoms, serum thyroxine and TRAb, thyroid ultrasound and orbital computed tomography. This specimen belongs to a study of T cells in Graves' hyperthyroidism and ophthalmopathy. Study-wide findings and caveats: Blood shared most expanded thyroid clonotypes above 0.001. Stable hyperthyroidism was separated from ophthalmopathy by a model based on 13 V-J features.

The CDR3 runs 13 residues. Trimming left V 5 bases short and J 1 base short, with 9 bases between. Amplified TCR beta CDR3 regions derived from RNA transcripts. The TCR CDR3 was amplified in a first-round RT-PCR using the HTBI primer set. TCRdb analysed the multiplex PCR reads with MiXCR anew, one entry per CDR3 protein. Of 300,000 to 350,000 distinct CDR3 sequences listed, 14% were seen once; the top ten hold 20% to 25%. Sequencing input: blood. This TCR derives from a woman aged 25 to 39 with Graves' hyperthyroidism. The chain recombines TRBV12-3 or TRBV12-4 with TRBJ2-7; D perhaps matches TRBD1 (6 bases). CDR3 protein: CASSPDRSYEQYF. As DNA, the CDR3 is TGTGCCAGCAGTCCGGACAGATCCTACGAGCAGTACTTC.